This note documents a single TCR beta chain sequence. This CDR3 is 15 amino acids long. Trimming removed 1 base from V and 1 base from J; junction bases left unmatched: 0. Germline CDR1 LGHNA, CDR2 YNFKEQ. These data come from a study of control samples from healthy donors and cancer patients. TCRdb's table, derived via immunoSEQ multiplex PCR, lists solely in-frame clones and lacks some. The sample lists 150,000 or so clones, just over 85% occurring once. This chain connects TRBV4-2 to TRBJ1-5, with TRBD1 matching over 8 bases. Sequencing used blood. This TCR was sampled from a young man in good health. The chain's CDR3 is CASSQGQGSNQPQHF. Here the CDR3 DNA reads TGTGCCAGCAGCCAAGGACAGGGGAGCAATCAGCCCCAGCATTTT.